This T cell receptor (beta chain) was retrieved from a study of T cell repertoires in cytomegalovirus infection. TCRdb called the reads again in MiXCR, with one record for every CDR3 protein. The sample lists roughly 200,000 distinct CDR3 sequences, about 39% seen once, with around 64% in the top ten. In its sample, this clonotype was seen a few times. Antigen specificity is unknown. Germline V gene sequence: CDR1 MGHRA, CDR2 YSYEKL. Trimming stripped 1 base from V and 7 bases from J, with 17 bases between. CDR3 length: 16 amino acids. This chain connects TRBV4-1 to TRBJ2-1, with TRBD1 as a possible D gene (5 bases). This clonotype was sampled from a human donor in good health (CMV status not recorded). Some clones in this sample may be carry-over from other donors' samples. Sequenced material: CD8+ T cells from cultured PBMCs, taken from culture after CMV antigen stimulation. The CDR3 protein is CASSQALRGVWNEQFF. For the CDR3, the DNA is TGCGCCAGCAGCCAAGCTCTTAGGGGTGTTTGGAATGAGCAGTTCTTC.